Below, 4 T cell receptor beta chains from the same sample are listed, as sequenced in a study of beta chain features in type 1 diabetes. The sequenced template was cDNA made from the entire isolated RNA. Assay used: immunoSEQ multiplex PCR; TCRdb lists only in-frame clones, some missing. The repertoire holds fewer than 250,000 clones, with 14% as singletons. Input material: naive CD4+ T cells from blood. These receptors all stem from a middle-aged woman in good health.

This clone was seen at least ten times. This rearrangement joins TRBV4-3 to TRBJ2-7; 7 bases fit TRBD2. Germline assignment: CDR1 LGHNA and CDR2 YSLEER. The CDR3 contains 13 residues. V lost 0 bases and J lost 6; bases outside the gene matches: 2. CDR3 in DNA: TGCGCCAGCAGCCAAGAGCTAGCGGCCGAGCAGTACTTC. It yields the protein CASSQELAAEQYF.

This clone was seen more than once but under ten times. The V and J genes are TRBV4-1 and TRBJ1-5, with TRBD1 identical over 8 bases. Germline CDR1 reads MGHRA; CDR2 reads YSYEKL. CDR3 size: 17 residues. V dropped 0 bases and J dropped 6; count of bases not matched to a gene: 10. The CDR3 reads CASSQDLDRGSFQPQHF. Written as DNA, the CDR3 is TGCGCCAGCAGCCAAGATCTTGACAGGGGAAGTTTTCAGCCCCAGCATTTT.

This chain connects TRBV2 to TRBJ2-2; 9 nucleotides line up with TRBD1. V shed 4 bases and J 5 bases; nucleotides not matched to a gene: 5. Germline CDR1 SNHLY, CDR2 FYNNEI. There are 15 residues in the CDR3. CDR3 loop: CASSVVGTGTGELFF. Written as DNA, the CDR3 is TGTGCCAGCAGTGTAGTCGGGACAGGGACCGGGGAGCTGTTTTTT.

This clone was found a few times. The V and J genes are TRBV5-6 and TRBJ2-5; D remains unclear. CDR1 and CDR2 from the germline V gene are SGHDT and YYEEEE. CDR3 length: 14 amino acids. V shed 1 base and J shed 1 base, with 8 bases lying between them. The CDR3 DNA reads TGTGCCAGCAGCTTGACGCAGGTCCAAGAGACCCAGTACTTC. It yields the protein CASSLTQVQETQYF.